Reported below is one T cell receptor beta chain. The entry originates in a study of blood T cell repertoires in COVID-19. Across the whole study: The samples span acute and convalescent COVID-19 from the United States, Italy and Spain. The cDNA or gDNA used as material had been derived from T cells, B-cell-depleted T cells, or PBMCs.

How the authors handled the data: Estimation of nucleated cell counts relied on the amplification of reference gene primers. Data came from immunoSEQ multiplex PCR; TCRdb stores just in-frame clones and leaves some out. The DNA gave D and trimming, while V, J and clone size come from that table. The sample yields about 59,000 clones, 79% seen once. CDR1 and CDR2 from the germline V gene are MNHEY and SVGEGT. This CDR3 spans 14 amino acids. The V segment lost 2 bases and the J segment 4 bases; nucleotides outside the gene matches: 0. The clonotype was recovered from a man aged 55 to 69 with acute or convalescent COVID-19. The sample consisted of peripheral blood. The V call is TRBV6-2 or TRBV6-3, the J call TRBJ1-4; 8 nucleotides line up with TRBD1. The CDR3, as DNA: TGTGCCAGCAGTTACGACAGGGGTAATGAAAAACTGTTTTTT. Its protein is CASSYDRGNEKLFF.